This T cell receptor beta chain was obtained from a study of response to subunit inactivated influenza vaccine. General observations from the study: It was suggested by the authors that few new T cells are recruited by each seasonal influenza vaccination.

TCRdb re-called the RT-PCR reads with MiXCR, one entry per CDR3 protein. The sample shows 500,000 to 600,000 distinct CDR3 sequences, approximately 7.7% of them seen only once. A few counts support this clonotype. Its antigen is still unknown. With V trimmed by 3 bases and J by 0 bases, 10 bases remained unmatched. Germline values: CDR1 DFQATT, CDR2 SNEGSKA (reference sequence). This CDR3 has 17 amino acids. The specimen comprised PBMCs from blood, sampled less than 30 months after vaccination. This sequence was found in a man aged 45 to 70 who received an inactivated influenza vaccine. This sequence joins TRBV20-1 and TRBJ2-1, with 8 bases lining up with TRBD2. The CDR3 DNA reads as TGCAGTGCTAGCCCGGGACTAGGTTCTAGCTCCTACAATGAGCAGTTCTTC. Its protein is CSASPGLGSSSYNEQFF.